These 20 T cell receptor beta chains share one sample of origin, sequenced in a study of cytomegalovirus exposure and HLA in healthy donors. Clones were read by immunoSEQ multiplex PCR, and TCRdb kept only the in-frame ones, dropping some. The sample holds roughly 140,000 clones, just over 90% seen once. Sequenced: PBMCs. These receptors were taken from a young man in good health and CMV-seronegative.

This clone appeared a few times. The V gene is TRBV18, the J gene TRBJ2-7; a possible D gene is TRBD1 (6 bases). The V end was cut by 6 bases, the J end by 3 bases, with 15 bases between. Germline CDR1 reads KGHSH; CDR2 reads LQKENI. The CDR3 extends over 14 amino acids. This CDR3 is CASSPPGHGYEQYV. The CDR3 bases are TGTGCCAGCTCCCCTCCGGGACATGGCTACGAGCAGTACGTC.

V is TRBV18 and J is TRBJ1-3, with 8 bases matching TRBD1. V trimming: 4 bases; J trimming: 4 bases; junction bases outside the gene matches: 6. The CDR3 contains 15 residues. Germline lookup yields CDR1 KGHSH and CDR2 LQKENI. The CDR3: CASSQTGGAGNTIYF. DNA for the CDR3: TGTGCCAGCTCACAAACAGGGGGAGCCGGAAACACCATATATTTT.

This chain links TRBV5-1 with TRBJ1-1; D remains unclear. Germline CDR1 and CDR2: SGHRS and YFSETQ. Trimming stripped 4 bases from V and 0 bases from J, with 4 bases between. This CDR3 has 12 amino acids. The chain's CDR3 is CASSALNTEAFF. CDR3 coding DNA: TGCGCCAGCAGCGCGTTGAACACTGAAGCTTTCTTT.

J is TRBJ2-5 and V is TRBV29-1; 14 bases align to TRBD2. The CDR3 covers 16 residues. V lost 5 bases to trimming and J lost 2 bases; unmatched junction nucleotides: 7. Germline lookup yields CDR1 SQVTM and CDR2 ANQGSEA. Here the CDR3 reads CSVPRTSGGRQETQYF. DNA of the CDR3: TGCAGCGTTCCCCGGACTAGCGGGGGGCGGCAAGAGACCCAGTACTTC.

This CDR3 reads CASSLQGLAYHEQYV. CDR3 nucleotides: TGTGCCAGCAGCCTTCAAGGTCTAGCGTACCACGAGCAGTACGTC. This rearrangement joins TRBV11-2 to TRBJ2-7; possibly TRBD2 for D (6 bases). V shed 5 bases and J shed 5 bases, with 19 bases lying between them. Looked up from germline, CDR1 is SGHAT and CDR2 is FQNNGV. The CDR3 has 15 residues.

J is TRBJ1-5 and V is TRBV18, with 8 nucleotides matching TRBD1. In germline, CDR1 is KGHSH, CDR2 LQKENI. V gave up 2 bases and J gave up 6 bases; unmatched junction bases: 6. The CDR3 totals 15 residues. This CDR3 is CASSPTGGISQPQHF. The CDR3 nucleotides read TGTGCCAGCTCACCAACAGGGGGTATAAGTCAGCCCCAGCATTTT.

V usage is TRBV5-6 and J usage is TRBJ2-7; D is undetermined. The V and J ends lost 1 base and 3 bases respectively, with 11 bases between them. Germline CDR1 SGHDT, CDR2 YYEEEE. The CDR3 totals 14 residues. The CDR3 is CASSLRFEYYEQYV. The CDR3 DNA sequence: TGTGCCAGCAGCTTGAGGTTTGAGTACTACGAGCAGTACGTC.

The chain couples TRBV6-5 to TRBJ1-1; D is possibly TRBD1 (6 bases). Trimming took 6 bases from V and 4 from J, leaving 15 bases between them. Germline CDR1 MNHEY, CDR2 SVGAGI. This CDR3 has 14 amino acids. CDR3 loop: CASRIRDTGTEAFF. The CDR3 DNA sequence: TGTGCCAGCAGGATCCGGGACACGGGCACTGAAGCTTTCTTT.

In its sample, this clone was seen once. The chain links TRBV4-1 to TRBJ2-1; 9 nucleotides match TRBD1. The CDR3 is made up of 16 amino acids. CDR1 is MGHRA and CDR2 is YSYEKL in the germline V gene. Trimming at V came to 3 bases and at J to 8 bases, leaving 11 bases not matched to a gene. CDR3 amino acids: CASSHYSTGGSYEQFF. The CDR3 DNA sequence: TGCGCCAGCAGCCATTATTCGACAGGGGGATCATATGAGCAGTTCTTC.

This chain links TRBV4-2 with TRBJ2-3, with TRBD2 as a possible D gene (6 bases). The CDR3 loop spans 14 amino acids. Germline V lookup: CDR1 LGHNA, CDR2 YNFKEQ. With 3 bases removed from V and 3 bases from J, the gap between germline ends came to 10 bases. The CDR3 loop is CASSHGTETDTQYF. For the CDR3, the DNA is TGTGCCAGCAGCCATGGGACTGAAACAGATACGCAGTATTTT.

A single count supports this clone. This rearrangement joins TRBV10-3 to TRBJ1-4; 7 bases align to TRBD1. There are 16 residues in the CDR3. CDR1 is ENHRY, CDR2 SYGVKD, per germline. The V gene end was trimmed by 0 bases and the J gene end by 8 bases; junction bases not matched to a gene: 9. Written as DNA, the CDR3 is TGTGCCATCAGTGAGTCGACTCGAACAGGGGAGGAAAAACTGTTTTTT. Translated: CAISESTRTGEEKLFF.

The chain recombines TRBV15 with TRBJ1-1, with 8 bases that match TRBD1. With 6 bases clipped from V and 1 base from J, the junction kept 7 bases outside the gene matches. The CDR3 runs 15 residues. Germline loops: CDR1 LNHNV, CDR2 YYDKDF (reference sequence). CDR3 coding DNA: TGTGCCACCAGTTCGGACAGGGCCGAGAACACTGAAGCTTTCTTT. It is translated as CATSSDRAENTEAFF.

The CDR3 protein is CASSKRQETQYF. The CDR3 region has the DNA TGTGCCAGCAGCAAGCGCCAAGAGACCCAGTACTTC. V is TRBV7-2 and J is TRBJ2-5; no clear D. Germline V gene lookup returns CDR1 SGHTA and CDR2 FQGNSA. The CDR3 contains 12 residues. V shed 5 bases and J shed 1 base, with 5 bases lying between them. The whole variable domain, filled in from reference TRBV7-2 and TRBJ2-5, reads GAGVSQSPSNKVTEKGKDVELRCDPISGHTALYWYRQSLGQGLEFLIYFQGNSAPDKSGLPSDRFSAERTGGSVSTLTIQRTQQEDSAVYLCASSKRQETQYFGPGTRLLVL.

The chain employs TRBV7-2 and TRBJ2-7; 11 bases match TRBD1. The CDR3 covers 14 residues. V gave up 5 bases and J gave up 11 bases; unmatched junction bases: 11. The germline V gene encodes CDR1 SGHTA and CDR2 FQGNSA. The CDR3 region has the DNA TGTGCCAGCAGCCCAGGACAGGGGGCCCCTTTGGAGTACTTC. Translation gives CASSPGQGAPLEYF.

The chain uses TRBV10-2 and TRBJ2-5; 8 nucleotides align to TRBD1. Germline-derived CDR1 and CDR2 are WSHSY and SAAADI. V gave up 6 bases and J gave up 0 bases; unmatched junction bases: 6. The CDR3 totals 15 residues. This CDR3 reads CASRQDRVYQETQYF. In nucleotides, the CDR3 is TGCGCCAGCAGGCAGGACAGGGTATACCAAGAGACCCAGTACTTC.

This clone was observed a single time. V usage is TRBV5-6 and J usage is TRBJ2-5; no clear D gene. Germline-derived CDR1 and CDR2 are SGHDT and YYEEEE. The CDR3 is 11 amino acids. V was clipped by 4 bases and J by 1 base, with 2 bases between them. The CDR3 DNA follows: TGTGCCAGCAGCCTCCAAGAGACCCAGTACTTC. Translation: CASSLQETQYF.

This chain joins TRBV19 and TRBJ1-5; no clear D gene. Trimming took 0 bases from V and 3 from J, leaving 9 bases between them. CDR3 length: 15 amino acids. Germline lookup yields CDR1 LNHDA and CDR2 SQIVND (reference sequence). The CDR3 sequence: CASSIDHAINQPQHF. Here the CDR3 DNA reads TGTGCCAGTAGTATAGATCATGCGATCAATCAGCCCCAGCATTTT.

The V call is TRBV7-2, the J call TRBJ2-1; 15 bases match TRBD2. Germline loops: CDR1 SGHTA, CDR2 FQGNSA. The junction had 4 bases not matched to a gene; V was cut back by 5 bases and J by 8 bases. CDR3 size: 15 residues. As DNA, the CDR3 is TGTGCCAGCAGCCGGACTAGCGGGGGGGCGGATGAGCAGTTCTTC. The encoded protein is CASSRTSGGADEQFF.

This chain uses TRBV10-3 with TRBJ1-1; 8 positions match TRBD1. CDR3 size: 12 residues. With V trimmed by 10 bases and J by 4 bases, 5 bases remained unmatched. Germline CDR1 reads ENHRY; CDR2 reads SYGVKD. The CDR3 here is CATQTGVTEAFF. In DNA, the CDR3 is TGTGCCACCCAGACAGGGGTCACTGAAGCTTTCTTT.

The rearrangement joins TRBV6-6 to TRBJ2-3; no definite D call. Trimming took 6 bases from V and 6 from J, leaving 10 bases between them. Germline V gene lookup returns CDR1 MNHNY and CDR2 SVGAGI (reference sequence). This CDR3 comprises 12 residues. CDR3 bases: TGTGCCAGCAGCCTTGACATTGATACGCAGTATTTT. Amino acid sequence: CASSLDIDTQYF.